The 6 T cell receptor beta chains below were found in one sample sequenced in a study of control samples from healthy donors and cancer patients. Sequencing used immunoSEQ multiplex PCR; TCRdb keeps in-frame clones, though not all of them. The sample holds over 150,000 clones, approximately 94% seen once. Material: PBMCs. The receptors come from a man in his sixties with colorectal cancer.

The chain combines TRBV4-1 with TRBJ1-4; 9 bases map to TRBD1. The CDR3 sequence is 18 residues long. Losses at the gene ends were 0 bases for V and 2 bases for J; bases not matched to a gene: 7. The germline CDR1 and CDR2 sequences are MGHRA and YSYEKL. CDR3 sequence (DNA): TGCGCCAGCAGCCAAGATCTGCGGACAGGGGCCACTAATGAAAAACTGTTTTTT. It translates to CASSQDLRTGATNEKLFF.

V and J are TRBV3-1 (or the pseudogene TRBV3-2) and TRBJ1-4; no reliable D call. Trimming took 0 bases from V and 4 from J, leaving 12 bases between them. Germline CDR1 LGHDT, CDR2 YNNKEL (reference sequence). The CDR3 covers 16 residues. The CDR3 bases are TGTGCCAGCAGCCAAGATCGGCGGCAGAGTAATGAAAAACTGTTTTTT. Translating it yields CASSQDRRQSNEKLFF.

Here the CDR3 DNA reads TGTGCCAGCAGTTTCTTGGACAGGAGTTCACCCCTCCACTTT. Translation: CASSFLDRSSPLHF. This chain joins TRBV27 and TRBJ1-6; TRBD1 matches at 7 bases. The CDR3 has 14 residues. The trim removed 3 bases at V and 9 bases at J, leaving 5 bases unmatched. Looked up from germline, CDR1 is MNHEY and CDR2 is SMNVEV (reference sequence).

The chain joins TRBV6-2 or TRBV6-3 to TRBJ1-2, with TRBD1 as a possible D gene (6 bases). Germline CDR1 reads MNHEY; CDR2 reads SVGEGT. Trimming shortened V by 2 bases and J by 2 bases, and 15 bases separated the two germline ends. The CDR3 length is 16 residues. CDR3 nucleotide sequence: TGTGCCAGCAGTTACCAAGAGACAGGCGACAACTATGGCTACACCTTC. Translation gives CASSYQETGDNYGYTF.

A single count supports this clone. The chain recombines TRBV27 with TRBJ2-1, with 9 bases aligning to TRBD1. CDR1 and CDR2 (germline): MNHEY, SMNVEV (reference sequence). This CDR3 region has 13 residues. V trimming: 10 bases; J trimming: 5 bases; junction bases outside the gene matches: 6. CDR3: CATSDRGDNEQFF. The CDR3 nucleotides are TGTGCCACGTCGGACAGGGGCGACAATGAGCAGTTCTTC.

This chain links TRBV19 with TRBJ2-7; weak D call: TRBD1 (5 bases). The CDR3 runs to 13 residues. Germline values: CDR1 LNHDA, CDR2 SQIVND (reference sequence). The ends were cut back, 3 bases at V and 5 bases at J, with 11 bases in the middle. The CDR3 here is CASSMGQGNEQYF. DNA of the CDR3: TGTGCCAGTAGTATGGGGCAGGGAAACGAGCAGTACTTC.